This entry concerns a single TCR beta chain. The entry originates in a study of blood T cell repertoires in COVID-19. The authors' processing: Estimation of nucleated cell counts relied on the amplification of reference gene primers. The table came from immunoSEQ multiplex PCR; TCRdb's copy has only in-frame clones and leaves some out. The D gene and trimming were derived from the DNA, and the V and J assignments and clone size from that table. The sample yields about 210,000 clones, approximately 81% seen once. This clonotype was sampled from a woman between 45 and 65 years old with acute COVID-19. What was sequenced was PBMCs or T cells enriched from blood (not recorded which).

For the CDR3, the DNA is TGTGCCAGCAAATATAAAAACACCGGGGAGCTGTTTTTT. It encodes CASKYKNTGELFF. V usage is TRBV7-8 and J usage is TRBJ2-2; D unresolved. The CDR3 extends over 13 amino acids. CDR1 and CDR2 from the germline V gene are SGHVS and FQNEAQ. V lost 7 bases, J lost 2 bases, and 8 bases lay in between.